A selection of T cell receptor beta chains follows, all from one sample in a study of T cells after yellow fever vaccination. From the 5' RACE reads, TCRdb called clonotypes with MiXCR, one entry per CDR3 protein. The sample lists fewer than 650,000 distinct CDR3 sequences, roughly 22% occurring once. The sample consisted of PBMCs, taken around 3 weeks after the first yellow fever vaccination. Source of these receptors: a man in his late teens or twenties who received the YFV17D yellow fever vaccine. Both conserved end residues are part of each CDR3. A D gene is named only where the DNA matches it firmly. Clone size is shown for a subset of rows, as once, few, many or a class of expanded clone.

CDR3aa | CDR3nt | v_gene | d_gene | abundance | j_gene
CASSLESASSNSPLHF | TGTGCCAGCAGCTTAGAGAGCGCCAGCTCTAATTCACCCCTCCACTTT | TRBV7-2 | . | . | TRBJ1-6
CASSLAARGTEAFF | TGTGCCAGCAGCTTAGCGGCGCGAGGCACTGAAGCTTTCTTT | TRBV7-2 | . | . | TRBJ1-1
CASSLPLRETQYF | TGTGCCAGCAGCCTTCCACTGCGGGAGACCCAGTACTTC | TRBV3-1 | . | few | TRBJ2-5
CSARDREAQPQHF | TGCAGTGCTCGGGACAGGGAGGCTCAGCCCCAGCATTTT | TRBV20-1 | TRBD1 | . | TRBJ1-5
CASSKGGGSPSGANVLTF | TGTGCCAGCAGCAAAGGGGGGGGCTCCCCCTCTGGGGCCAACGTCCTGACTTTC | TRBV21-1 | . | few | TRBJ2-6
CASSSLTGGMNTEAFF | TGTGCCAGCAGCTCGCTTACCGGGGGAATGAACACTGAAGCTTTCTTT | TRBV7-9 | . | few | TRBJ1-1
CASSSGQGAVSGYTF | TGCGCCAGCAGCTCGGGACAGGGGGCTGTTAGTGGCTACACCTTC | TRBV4-1 | TRBD1 | few | TRBJ1-2
CASSLNGEQFF | TGTGCCAGCAGTTTAAATGGGGAGCAGTTCTTC | TRBV12-3/TRBV12-4 | . | . | TRBJ2-1
CASSLLVGTNTGELFF | TGTGCCAGCAGCTTATTAGTTGGGACGAACACCGGGGAGCTGTTTTTT | TRBV11-1 | . | . | TRBJ2-2
CASSYSRSRFEAFF | TGTGCCAGCAGTTACTCGAGGTCTAGGTTCGAAGCTTTCTTT | TRBV6-5 | . | . | TRBJ1-1
CASSYGANGADTQYF | TGTGCCAGCAGTTACGGAGCGAATGGGGCAGATACGCAGTATTTT | TRBV6-5 | . | . | TRBJ2-3
CATSDPSRDSKNIQYF | TGTGCCACCAGTGACCCTTCCCGGGACAGTAAAAACATTCAGTACTTC | TRBV24-1 | TRBD1 | few | TRBJ2-4
CASAGTSVYEQFF | TGTGCCAGCGCCGGGACTAGTGTCTATGAGCAGTTCTTC | TRBV12-3/TRBV12-4 | TRBD2 | . | TRBJ2-1